This T cell receptor (beta chain) was obtained from a study of cytomegalovirus exposure and HLA in healthy donors. Overall study results and limits: A link between a missense DCLRE1C variant and TCR beta V- and J-gene trimming emerged from a later analysis. Sequencing depth roughly uniform across donors was assumed in presence/absence analyses.

The V end was cut by 4 bases, the J end by 7 bases, with 15 bases between. Germline assignment: CDR1 SGHRS and CDR2 YFSETQ. This CDR3 has 14 residues. Remarks on this clone: What it binds is not known.

Researchers ran the PCR with 60 Vbeta and 13 Jbeta primers. Libraries were prepared by immunoSEQ multiplex PCR; TCRdb keeps only in-frame clonotypes and omits some of them. The sample has some 150,000 clones, roughly three quarters seen once; the top ten hold about 4.7%. The chain combines TRBV5-1 with TRBJ2-1; TRBD2 is a possible D gene (6 bases). Sequenced material: PBMCs. The TCR originated in a man between 60 and 75 years old in good health and CMV-seronegative. The CDR3 coding sequence is TGCGCCAGCAGCCCGGGACTCTTGATGAATGAGCAGTTCTTC. The encoded protein is CASSPGLLMNEQFF.